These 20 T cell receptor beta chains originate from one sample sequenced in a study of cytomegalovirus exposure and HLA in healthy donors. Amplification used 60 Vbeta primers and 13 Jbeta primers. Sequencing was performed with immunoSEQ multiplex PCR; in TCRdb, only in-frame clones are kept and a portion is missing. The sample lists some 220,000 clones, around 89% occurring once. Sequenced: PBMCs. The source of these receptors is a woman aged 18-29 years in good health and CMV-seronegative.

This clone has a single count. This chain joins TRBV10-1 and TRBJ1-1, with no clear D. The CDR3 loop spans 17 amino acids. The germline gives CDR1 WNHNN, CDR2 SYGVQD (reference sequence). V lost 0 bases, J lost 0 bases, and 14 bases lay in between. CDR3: CASSESPGGPMNTEAFF. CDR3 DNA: TGCGCCAGCAGTGAGTCCCCAGGAGGCCCCATGAACACTGAAGCTTTCTTT.

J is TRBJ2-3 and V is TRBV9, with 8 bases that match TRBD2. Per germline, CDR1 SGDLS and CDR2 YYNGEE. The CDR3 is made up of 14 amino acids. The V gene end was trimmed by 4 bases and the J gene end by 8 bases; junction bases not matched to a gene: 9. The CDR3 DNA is TGTGCCAGCAGCATTAGCGGGAAACTAGGTACGCAGTATTTT. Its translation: CASSISGKLGTQYF. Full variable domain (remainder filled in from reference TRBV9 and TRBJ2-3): DSGVTQTPKHLITATGQRVTLRCSPRSGDLSVYWYQQSLDQGLQFLIQYYNGEERAKGNILERFSAQQFPDLHSELNLSSLELGDSALYFCASSISGKLGTQYFGPGTRLTVL.

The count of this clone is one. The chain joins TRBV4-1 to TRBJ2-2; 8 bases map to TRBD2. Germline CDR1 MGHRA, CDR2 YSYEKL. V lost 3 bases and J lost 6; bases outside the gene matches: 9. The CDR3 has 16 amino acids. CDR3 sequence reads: CASSQYTGLAAGELFF. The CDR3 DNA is TGCGCCAGCAGCCAGTACACTGGACTAGCCGCCGGGGAGCTGTTTTTT.

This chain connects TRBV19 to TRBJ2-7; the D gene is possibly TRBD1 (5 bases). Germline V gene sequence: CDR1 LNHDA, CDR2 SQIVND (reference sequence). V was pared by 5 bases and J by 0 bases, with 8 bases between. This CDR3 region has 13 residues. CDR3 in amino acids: CASSQTASYEQYF. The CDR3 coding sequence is TGTGCCAGTAGTCAGACAGCCTCCTACGAGCAGTACTTC.

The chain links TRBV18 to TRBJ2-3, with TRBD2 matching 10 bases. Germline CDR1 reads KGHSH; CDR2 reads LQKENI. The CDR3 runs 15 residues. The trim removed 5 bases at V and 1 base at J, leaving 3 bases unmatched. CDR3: CASSTGLAGTDTQYF. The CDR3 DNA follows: TGTGCCAGCTCAACCGGACTAGCGGGCACAGATACGCAGTATTTT.

The CDR3 loop is CASSDGQVNTEAFF. Written as DNA, the CDR3 is TGTGCCAGCTCAGATGGGCAAGTGAACACTGAAGCTTTCTTT. J is TRBJ1-1 and V is TRBV18; the D is unclear. The ends were cut back, 5 bases at V and 0 bases at J, with 10 bases in the middle. The germline V gene encodes CDR1 KGHSH and CDR2 LQKENI. The CDR3 has 14 residues.

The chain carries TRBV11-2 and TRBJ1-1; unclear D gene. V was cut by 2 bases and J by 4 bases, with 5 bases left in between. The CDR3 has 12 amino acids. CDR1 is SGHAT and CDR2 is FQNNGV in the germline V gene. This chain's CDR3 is CASSLRSTEAFF. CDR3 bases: TGTGCCAGCAGCTTACGCAGCACTGAAGCTTTCTTT.

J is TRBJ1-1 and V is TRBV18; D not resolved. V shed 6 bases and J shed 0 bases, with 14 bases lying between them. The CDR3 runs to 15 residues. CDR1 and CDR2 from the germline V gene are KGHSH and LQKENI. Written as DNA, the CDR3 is TGTGCCAGCTCCGACCCCCGGGTTGTGAACACTGAAGCTTTCTTT. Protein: CASSDPRVVNTEAFF.

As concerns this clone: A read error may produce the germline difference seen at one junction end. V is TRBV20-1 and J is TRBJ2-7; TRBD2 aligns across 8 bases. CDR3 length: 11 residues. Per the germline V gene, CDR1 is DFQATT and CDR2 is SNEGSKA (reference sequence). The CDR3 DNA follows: TGCAGTGCTACGGGGCTAGCGGGCCTCCTCTTC. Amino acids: CSATGLAGLLF.

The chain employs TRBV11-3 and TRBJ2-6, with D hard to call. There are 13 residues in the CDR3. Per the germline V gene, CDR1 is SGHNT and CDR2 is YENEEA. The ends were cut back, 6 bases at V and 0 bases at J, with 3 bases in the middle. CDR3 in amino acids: CASRLSGANVLTF. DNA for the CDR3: TGTGCCAGCAGACTCTCTGGGGCCAACGTCCTGACTTTC.

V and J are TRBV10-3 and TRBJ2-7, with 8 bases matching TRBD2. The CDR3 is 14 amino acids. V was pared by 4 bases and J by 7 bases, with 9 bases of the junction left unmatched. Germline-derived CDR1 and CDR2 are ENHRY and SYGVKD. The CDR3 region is CAISGQTLAGEQYF. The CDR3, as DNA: TGTGCCATCAGTGGGCAGACATTAGCGGGGGAGCAGTACTTC.

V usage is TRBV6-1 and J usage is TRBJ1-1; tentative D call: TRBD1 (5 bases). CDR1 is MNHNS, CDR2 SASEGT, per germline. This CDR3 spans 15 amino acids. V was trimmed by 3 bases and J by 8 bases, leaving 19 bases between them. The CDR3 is CASSEGRVGPQEAFF. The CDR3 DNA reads TGTGCCAGCAGTGAGGGCAGGGTCGGGCCACAGGAAGCTTTCTTT.

CDR3 coding DNA: TGTGCCAGCCGGCTGCTAGCGTTGAGCACAGATACGCAGTATTTT. Residues: CASRLLALSTDTQYF. The chain is built from TRBV6-1 and TRBJ2-3; D may be TRBD2 (6 bases). Trimming pared 8 bases from V and 0 bases from J, leaving 15 bases between. Germline CDR1 and CDR2: MNHNS and SASEGT. This CDR3 is 15 amino acids long.

The CDR3 DNA follows: TGCGCCAGCAGCCAAGGGGGGACAGGGTACCGGGAGACCCAGTACTTC. Translating it yields CASSQGGTGYRETQYF. The chain links TRBV4-1 to TRBJ2-5; 9 nucleotides line up with TRBD1. Germline lookup yields CDR1 MGHRA and CDR2 YSYEKL. The CDR3 contains 16 residues. V shed 1 base, J shed 5 bases, and the junction held 8 bases outside the gene matches.

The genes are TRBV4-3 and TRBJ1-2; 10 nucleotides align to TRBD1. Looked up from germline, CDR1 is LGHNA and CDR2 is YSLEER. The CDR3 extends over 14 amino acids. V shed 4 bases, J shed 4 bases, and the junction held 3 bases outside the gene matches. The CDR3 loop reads CASSPTGGTYGYTF. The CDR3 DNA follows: TGCGCCAGCAGCCCGACAGGGGGCACCTATGGCTACACCTTC.

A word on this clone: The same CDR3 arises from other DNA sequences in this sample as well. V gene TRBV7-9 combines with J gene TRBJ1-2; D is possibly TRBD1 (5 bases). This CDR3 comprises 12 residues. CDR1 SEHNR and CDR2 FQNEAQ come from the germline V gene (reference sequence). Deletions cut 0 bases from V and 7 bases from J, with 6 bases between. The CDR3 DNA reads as TGTGCCAGCAGCTTAGCGGGGGGTGGCTACACCTTC. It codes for CASSLAGGGYTF.

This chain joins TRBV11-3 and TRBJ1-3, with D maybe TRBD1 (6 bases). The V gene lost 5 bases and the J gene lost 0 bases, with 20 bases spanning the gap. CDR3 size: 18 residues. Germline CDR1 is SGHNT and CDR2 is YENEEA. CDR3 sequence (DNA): TGTGCCAGCAGCCCTAGCCGGGGGGCCGCTAGCTCTGGAAACACCATATATTTT. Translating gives CASSPSRGAASSGNTIYF. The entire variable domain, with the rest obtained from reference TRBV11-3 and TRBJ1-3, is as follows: EAGVVQSPRYKIIEKKQPVAFWCNPISGHNTLYWYLQNLGQGPELLIRYENEEAVDDSQLPKDRFSAERLKGVDSTLKIQPAELGDSAVYLCASSPSRGAASSGNTIYFGEGSWLTVV.

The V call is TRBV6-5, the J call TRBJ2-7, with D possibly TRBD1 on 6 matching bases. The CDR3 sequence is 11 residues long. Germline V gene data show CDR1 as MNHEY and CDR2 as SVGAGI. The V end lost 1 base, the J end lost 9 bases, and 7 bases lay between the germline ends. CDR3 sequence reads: CASSYLTGQYF. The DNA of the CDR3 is TGTGCCAGCAGTTACTTGACAGGGCAGTACTTC.

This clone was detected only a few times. CDR3 DNA: TGTGCCAGCAACCTCGGACAGGGCGCCTACGAGCAGTACTTC. Translated: CASNLGQGAYEQYF. The rearrangement links TRBV6-6 to TRBJ2-7, with 8 bases fitting TRBD1. V was clipped by 7 bases and J by 2 bases; unmatched bases: 7. The CDR3 has 14 amino acids. Germline V gene lookup returns CDR1 MNHNY and CDR2 SVGAGI (reference sequence).

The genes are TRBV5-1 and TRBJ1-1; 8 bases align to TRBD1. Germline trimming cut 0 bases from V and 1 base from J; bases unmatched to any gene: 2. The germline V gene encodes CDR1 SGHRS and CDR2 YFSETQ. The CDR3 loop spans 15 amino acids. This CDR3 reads CASSLGGTGNTEAFF. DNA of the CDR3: TGCGCCAGCAGCTTGGGGGGGACAGGGAACACTGAAGCTTTCTTT.